A selection of T cell receptor beta chains follows, all from one sample in a study of chemoradiotherapy in HPV16-positive cancers. Repertoires were generated with immunoSEQ multiplex PCR, while TCRdb's copy carries only in-frame clones and drops some. The table shows around 8,000 clones, with about two thirds occurring only once. Sampling was carried out from a patient who underwent chemoradiotherapy. These receptors were obtained from a human donor with HPV-associated anogenital cancer. Both conserved end residues are part of each CDR3. D genes are given only for firm matches. Clone size is stated in some rows and not others, as once, few, many or a class when expanded.

V gene,clone size,D gene,J gene,CDR3 DNA,CDR3 protein
TRBV27,NA,NA,TRBJ1-6,TGTGCCACCGGGCTCTATAATTCACCCCTCCACTTT,CATGLYNSPLHF
TRBV5-4,NA,NA,TRBJ2-2,TGTGCCAGCAGCCCGGACTTGGTCCCCGGGGAGCTGTTTTTT,CASSPDLVPGELFF
TRBV19,NA,TRBD2,TRBJ2-2,TGTGCCAGTAGTACGGGACTAGCGGAGGCCCAACTAAACACCGGGGAGCTGTTTTTT,CASSTGLAEAQLNTGELFF
TRBV9,NA,NA,TRBJ1-2,TGTGCCAGCGGGCCGGGTTCTAACTATGGCTACACCTTC,CASGPGSNYGYTF
TRBV7-2,NA,TRBD2,TRBJ2-1,TGTGCCAGCAGCTCTCCGGGACTAGGCAGTGAGCAGTTCTTC,CASSSPGLGSEQFF
TRBV18,NA,NA,TRBJ1-2,TGTGCCAGCTCCGAGGGGACAAACTATGGCTACACCTTC,CASSEGTNYGYTF
TRBV7-2,NA,TRBD1,TRBJ2-5,TGTGCCAGCAGCTTAGGAGGGGGCTCGGAGACCCAGTACTTC,CASSLGGGSETQYF
TRBV5-1,NA,NA,TRBJ2-3,TGCGCCAGCAGCTTGTCGTCCGGCACAGATACGCAGTATTTT,CASSLSSGTDTQYF
TRBV7-2,NA,NA,TRBJ2-1,TGTGCCAGCAGATATATGACCGATGAGCAGTTCTTC,CASRYMTDEQFF
TRBV9,once,TRBD1,TRBJ1-2,TGTGCCAGCAGCGTCCGGTCAGGGGGCAGTGGTAACTATGGCTACACCTTC,CASSVRSGGSGNYGYTF
TRBV11-2,NA,NA,TRBJ1-5,TGTGCCAGCAGCTTAGAGGGGGCAGGGAATCAGCCCCAGCATTTT,CASSLEGAGNQPQHF
TRBV9,NA,NA,TRBJ2-3,TGTGCCAGCAGCGTAGCTGGGCAAGTCACAGATACGCAGTATTTT,CASSVAGQVTDTQYF
TRBV28,NA,NA,TRBJ1-1,TGTGCCAGCAGATATCGACAGTTGAACACTGAAGCTTTCTTT,CASRYRQLNTEAFF
TRBV14,NA,NA,TRBJ1-1,TGTGCCAGCAGCCCTTCCACGCGGGTTGGGGCCTTCTTT,CASSPSTRVGAFF
TRBV7-2,NA,NA,TRBJ1-6,TGTGCCAGCAGCCAAAAGTGGTTTACAGGTGGAGATTCACCCCTCCACTTT,CASSQKWFTGGDSPLHF
TRBV25-1,NA,NA,TRBJ1-2,TGTGCCAGCAGTCTATCAGGGCTTTATGGCTACACCTTC,CASSLSGLYGYTF
TRBV7-9,NA,NA,TRBJ1-4,TGTGCCAGCAGCTTAGGGCTGGGATCTAATGAAAAACTGTTTTTT,CASSLGLGSNEKLFF